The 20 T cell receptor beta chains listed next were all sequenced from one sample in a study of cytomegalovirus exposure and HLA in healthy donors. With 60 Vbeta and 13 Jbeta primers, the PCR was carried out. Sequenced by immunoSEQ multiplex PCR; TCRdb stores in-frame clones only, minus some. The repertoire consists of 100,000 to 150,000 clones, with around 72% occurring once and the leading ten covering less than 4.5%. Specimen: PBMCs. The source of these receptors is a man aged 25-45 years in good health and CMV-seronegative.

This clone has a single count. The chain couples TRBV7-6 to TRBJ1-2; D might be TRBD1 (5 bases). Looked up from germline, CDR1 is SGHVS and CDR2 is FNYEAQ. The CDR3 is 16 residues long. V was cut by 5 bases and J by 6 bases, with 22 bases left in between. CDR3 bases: TGTGCCAGCAGCGCATATGGGGGGGGTGGGGCGGATGGCTACACCTTC. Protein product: CASSAYGGGGADGYTF.

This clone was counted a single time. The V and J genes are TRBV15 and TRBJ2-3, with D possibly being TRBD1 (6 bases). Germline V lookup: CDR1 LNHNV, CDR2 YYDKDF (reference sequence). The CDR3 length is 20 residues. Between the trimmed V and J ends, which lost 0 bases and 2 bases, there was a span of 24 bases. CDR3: CATSREGAPRGYYSTDTQYF. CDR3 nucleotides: TGTGCCACCAGCAGAGAGGGGGCGCCCAGGGGATACTACTCCACAGATACGCAGTATTTT.

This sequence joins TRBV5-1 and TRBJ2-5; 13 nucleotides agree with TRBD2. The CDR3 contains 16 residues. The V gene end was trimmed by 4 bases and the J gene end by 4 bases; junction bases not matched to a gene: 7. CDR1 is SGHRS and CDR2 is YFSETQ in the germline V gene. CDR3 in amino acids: CASSVGTSGVRETQYF. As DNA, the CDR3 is TGCGCCAGCAGCGTAGGGACTAGCGGGGTCCGAGAGACCCAGTACTTC.

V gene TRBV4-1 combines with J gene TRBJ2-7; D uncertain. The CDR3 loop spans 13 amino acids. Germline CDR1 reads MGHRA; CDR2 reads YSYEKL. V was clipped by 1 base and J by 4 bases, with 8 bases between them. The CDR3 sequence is CASSQVADYEQYF. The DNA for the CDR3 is TGCGCCAGCAGCCAAGTCGCGGATTACGAGCAGTACTTC.

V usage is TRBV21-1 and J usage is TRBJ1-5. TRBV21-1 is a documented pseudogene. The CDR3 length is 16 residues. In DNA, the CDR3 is TGTGCCAGCATCCGACTAGGGAATTTGGGCAATCAGCCCCAGCATTTT. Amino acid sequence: CASIRLGNLGNQPQHF.

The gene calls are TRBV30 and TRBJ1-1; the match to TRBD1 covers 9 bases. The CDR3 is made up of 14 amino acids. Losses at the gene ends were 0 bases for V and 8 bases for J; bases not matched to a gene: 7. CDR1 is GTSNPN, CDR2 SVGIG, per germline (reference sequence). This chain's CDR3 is CAWSVLQGAKEAFF. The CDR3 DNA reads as TGTGCCTGGAGTGTGCTACAGGGGGCGAAGGAAGCTTTCTTT.

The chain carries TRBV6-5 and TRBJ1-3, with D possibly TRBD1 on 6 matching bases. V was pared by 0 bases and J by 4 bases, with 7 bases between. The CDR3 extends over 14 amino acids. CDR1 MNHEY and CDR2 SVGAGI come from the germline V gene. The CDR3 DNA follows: TGTGCCAGCAGTTACTCGGGGACAGGAAACACCATATATTTT. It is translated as CASSYSGTGNTIYF.

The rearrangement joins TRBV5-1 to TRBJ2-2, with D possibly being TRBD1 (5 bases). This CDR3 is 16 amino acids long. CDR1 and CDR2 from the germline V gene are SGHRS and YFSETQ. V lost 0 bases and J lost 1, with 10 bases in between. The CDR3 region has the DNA TGCGCCAGCAGCTTGGCTTGGCAGGGGAACACCGGGGAGCTGTTTTTT. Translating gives CASSLAWQGNTGELFF.

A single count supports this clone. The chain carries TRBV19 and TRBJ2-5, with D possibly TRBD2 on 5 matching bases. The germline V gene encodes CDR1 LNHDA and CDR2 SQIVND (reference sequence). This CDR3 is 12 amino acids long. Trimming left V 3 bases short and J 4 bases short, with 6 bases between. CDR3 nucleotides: TGTGCCAGTAGTATGGCGGGAGAGACCCAGTACTTC. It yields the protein CASSMAGETQYF.

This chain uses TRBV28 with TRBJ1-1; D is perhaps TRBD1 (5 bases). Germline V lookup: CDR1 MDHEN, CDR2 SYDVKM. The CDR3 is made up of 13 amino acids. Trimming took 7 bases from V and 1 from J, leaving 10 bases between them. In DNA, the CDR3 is TGTGCCAGCAAATTTAGGGGGAACACTGAAGCTTTCTTT. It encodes CASKFRGNTEAFF.

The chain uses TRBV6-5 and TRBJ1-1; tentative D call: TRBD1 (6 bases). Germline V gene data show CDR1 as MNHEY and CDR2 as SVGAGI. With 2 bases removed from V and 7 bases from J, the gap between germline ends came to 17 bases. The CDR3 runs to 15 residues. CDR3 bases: TGTGCCAGCAGTTACCAAAGTTTCTCGGACAGTGAAGCTTTCTTT. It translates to CASSYQSFSDSEAFF.

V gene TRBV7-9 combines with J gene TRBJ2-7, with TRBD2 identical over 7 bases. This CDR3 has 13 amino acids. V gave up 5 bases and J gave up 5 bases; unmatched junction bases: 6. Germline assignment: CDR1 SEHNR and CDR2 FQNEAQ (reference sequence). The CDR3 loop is CASSPGGFDEQYF. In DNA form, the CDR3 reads TGTGCCAGCAGCCCGGGGGGATTCGACGAGCAGTACTTC.

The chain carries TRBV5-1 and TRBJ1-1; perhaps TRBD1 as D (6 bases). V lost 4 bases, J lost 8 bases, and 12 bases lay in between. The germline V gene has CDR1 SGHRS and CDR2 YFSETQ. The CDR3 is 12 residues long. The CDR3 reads CASSRPQGEAFF. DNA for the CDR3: TGCGCCAGCAGCCGACCGCAGGGGGAAGCTTTCTTT. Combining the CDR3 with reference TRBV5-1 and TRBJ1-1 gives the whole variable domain KAGVTQTPRYLIKTRGQQVTLSCSPISGHRSVSWYQQTPGQGLQFLFEYFSETQRNKGNFPGRFSGRQFSNSRSEMNVSTLELGDSALYLCASSRPQGEAFFGQGTRLTVV.

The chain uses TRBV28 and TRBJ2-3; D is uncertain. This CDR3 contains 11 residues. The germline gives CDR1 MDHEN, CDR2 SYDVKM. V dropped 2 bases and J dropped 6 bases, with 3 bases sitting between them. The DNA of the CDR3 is TGTGCCAGCAGTTTACGGGATACGCAGTATTTT. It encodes CASSLRDTQYF. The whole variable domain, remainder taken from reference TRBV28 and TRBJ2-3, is DVKVTQSSRYLVKRTGEKVFLECVQDMDHENMFWYRQDPGLGLRLIYFSYDVKMKEKGDIPEGYSVSREKKERFSLILESASTNQTSMYLCASSLRDTQYFGPGTRLTVL.

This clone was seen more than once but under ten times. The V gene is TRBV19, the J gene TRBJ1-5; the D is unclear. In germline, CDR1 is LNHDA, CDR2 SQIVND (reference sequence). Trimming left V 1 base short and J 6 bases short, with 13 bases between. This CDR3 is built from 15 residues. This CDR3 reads CASSIGRSGGQPQHF. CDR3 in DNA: TGTGCCAGTAGTATAGGGAGGTCAGGAGGTCAGCCCCAGCATTTT. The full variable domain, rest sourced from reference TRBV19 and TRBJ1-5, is DGGITQSPKYLFRKEGQNVTLSCEQNLNHDAMYWYRQDPGQGLRLIYYSQIVNDFQKGDIAEGYSVSREKKESFPLTVTSAQKNPTAFYLCASSIGRSGGQPQHFGDGTRLSIL.

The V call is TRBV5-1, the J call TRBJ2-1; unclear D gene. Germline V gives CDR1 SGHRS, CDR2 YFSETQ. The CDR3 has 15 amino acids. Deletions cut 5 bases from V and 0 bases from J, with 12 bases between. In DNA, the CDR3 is TGCGCCAGCAGTTCACAAGATTACTCCTACAATGAGCAGTTCTTC. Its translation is CASSSQDYSYNEQFF.

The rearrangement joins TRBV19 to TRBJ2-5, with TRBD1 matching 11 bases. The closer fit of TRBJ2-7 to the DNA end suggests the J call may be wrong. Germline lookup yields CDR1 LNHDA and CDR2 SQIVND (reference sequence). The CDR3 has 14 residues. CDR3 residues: CASSPGTGGYEQYF. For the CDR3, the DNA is TGTGCCAGTAGCCCCGGGACAGGGGGCTACGAGCAGTACTTC.

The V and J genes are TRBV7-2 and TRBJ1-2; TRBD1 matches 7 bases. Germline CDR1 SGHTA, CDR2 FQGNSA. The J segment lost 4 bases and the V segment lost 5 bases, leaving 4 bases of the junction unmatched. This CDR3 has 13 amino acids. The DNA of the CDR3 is TGTGCCAGCAGCGACAGGGTTGCCTATGGCTACACCTTC. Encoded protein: CASSDRVAYGYTF.

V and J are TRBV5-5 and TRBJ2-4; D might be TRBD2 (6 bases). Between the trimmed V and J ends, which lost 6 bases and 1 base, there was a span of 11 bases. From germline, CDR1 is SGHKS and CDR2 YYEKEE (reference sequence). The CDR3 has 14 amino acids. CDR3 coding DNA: TGTGCCAGCAAGGGAGGAGGGGCCAAAAACATTCAGTACTTC. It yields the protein CASKGGGAKNIQYF.

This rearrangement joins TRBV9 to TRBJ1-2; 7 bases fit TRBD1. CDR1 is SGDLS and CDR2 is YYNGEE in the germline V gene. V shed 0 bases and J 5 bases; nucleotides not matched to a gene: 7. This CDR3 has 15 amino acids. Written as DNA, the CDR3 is TGTGCCAGCAGCGTAGGACAGGGTATAGGGTATGGCTACACCTTC. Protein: CASSVGQGIGYGYTF.